This record covers a single T cell receptor beta chain. Its antigen is not identified. With a much larger clone just one base away, this may be a read error. The source material, RNA transcripts, was used to amplify TCR beta CDR3 regions. First-round RT-PCR targeting the TCR CDR3 was performed with the HTBI primer set. TCRdb itself ran the multiplex PCR reads through MiXCR, one entry per CDR3 protein. This table has around 360,000 distinct CDR3 sequences, 13% to 15% appearing once. These data are taken from a study of T cells in Graves' hyperthyroidism and ophthalmopathy. Study results and limitations: Ophthalmopathy stood apart from stable hyperthyroidism in a 13 V-J model.

Individuals with ophthalmopathy presented a Clinical Activity Score of at least 3, a NOSPECS grade of at least 4 and a duration under 3 months. Exclusion of patients followed from uncontrolled infection, other autoimmune disease, pregnancy or lactation. Between the trimmed V and J ends, which lost 5 bases and 0 bases, there was a span of 10 bases. This CDR3 has 15 residues. The V gene's germline CDR1 is MNHEY and CDR2 SMNVEV (reference sequence). The chain combines TRBV27 with TRBJ2-2; no firm D call. Sequenced material: blood. The source of this sequence is a woman aged 55-69 years with Graves' ophthalmopathy. Here the CDR3 reads CASSRSPANTGELFF. As DNA, the CDR3 is TGTGCCAGCAGTAGGTCACCTGCGAACACCGGGGAGCTGTTTTTT.